A single sample is the source of the 20 T cell receptor beta chains below, sequenced in a study of cytomegalovirus exposure and HLA in healthy donors. It was with 60 Vbeta and 13 Jbeta primers that the PCR ran. Using immunoSEQ multiplex PCR, the repertoire was profiled, and TCRdb retains in-frame clones only, with some absent. The sample has some 120,000 clones, about 70% seen once. Specimen: PBMCs. The origin of the receptors is a woman aged 30 to 39 in good health and CMV-seronegative.

The CDR3 loop is CASSQDALSGGTNEQFF. The CDR3 DNA reads TGTGCCAGCAGCCAAGATGCTCTGAGCGGGGGTACTAATGAGCAGTTCTTC. The rearrangement joins TRBV4-2 to TRBJ2-1; 8 bases match TRBD2. Germline CDR1 is LGHNA and CDR2 is YNFKEQ. This CDR3 region has 17 residues. Unmatched junction bases numbered 11, after V lost 0 bases and J lost 7 bases.

CDR3 bases: TGTGCCAGCAGCGGAAACTCTGGACAGCGGATCTACAATGAGCAGTTCTTC. This sequence encodes CASSGNSGQRIYNEQFF. This chain uses TRBV7-2 with TRBJ2-1; tentative D call: TRBD1 (6 bases). This CDR3 spans 17 amino acids. The germline gives CDR1 SGHTA, CDR2 FQGNSA. V was trimmed by 5 bases and J by 3 bases, leaving 20 bases between them.

This sequence joins TRBV5-1 and TRBJ2-5; 8 bases align to TRBD2. The CDR3 is made up of 16 amino acids. Germline loops: CDR1 SGHRS, CDR2 YFSETQ. V lost 0 bases, J lost 3 bases, and 7 bases stayed unmatched. In nucleotides, the CDR3 is TGCGCCAGCAGCTTGGGGCCAGCGGGGGACGAAGAGACCCAGTACTTC. This codes for CASSLGPAGDEETQYF.

This clone was found a few times. The rearrangement uses TRBV18 and TRBJ1-6; 8 bases fit TRBD1. The CDR3 has 14 residues. Germline V lookup: CDR1 KGHSH, CDR2 LQKENI. V shed 5 bases, J shed 7 bases, and the junction held 4 bases outside the gene matches. This CDR3 is CASSSDRDNSPLHF. DNA of the CDR3: TGTGCCAGCTCATCGGACAGGGACAATTCACCCCTCCACTTT. Using reference TRBV18 and TRBJ1-6 for the parts outside the CDR3, the full variable domain is NAGVMQNPRHLVRRRGQEARLRCSPMKGHSHVYWYRQLPEEGLKFMVYLQKENIIDESGMPKERFSAEFPKEGPSILRIQQVVRGDSAAYFCASSSDRDNSPLHFGNGTRLTVT.

The rearrangement joins TRBV5-1 to TRBJ1-4; TRBD1 agrees at 7 bases. V was clipped by 3 bases and J by 7 bases; unmatched bases: 6. Germline V gene data show CDR1 as SGHRS and CDR2 as YFSETQ. CDR3 size: 14 residues. CDR3 loop: CASSYGQVGEKLFF. The CDR3 nucleotides are TGCGCCAGCAGCTACGGACAGGTCGGTGAAAAACTGTTTTTT.

This clone was observed once. The chain couples TRBV19 to TRBJ2-7, with 7 bases fitting TRBD1. V was clipped by 7 bases and J by 0 bases; unmatched bases: 6. CDR1 and CDR2 from the germline V gene are LNHDA and SQIVND (reference sequence). The CDR3 contains 14 residues. This CDR3 reads CASMKGAGSYEQYF. CDR3 coding DNA: TGTGCCAGTATGAAGGGGGCGGGCTCCTACGAGCAGTACTTC.

This chain joins TRBV2 and TRBJ1-1, with D unresolved. Germline assignment: CDR1 SNHLY and CDR2 FYNNEI. There are 13 residues in the CDR3. The V and J ends lost 3 bases and 3 bases respectively, with 8 bases between them. CDR3: CASSDTLYTEAFF. In nucleotides, the CDR3 is TGTGCCAGCAGTGATACTCTTTACACTGAAGCTTTCTTT.

This sequence joins TRBV6-5 and TRBJ2-5; TRBD2 matches at 14 bases. There are 16 residues in the CDR3. With V trimmed by 0 bases and J by 4 bases, 1 base remained unmatched. Germline CDR1 is MNHEY and CDR2 is SVGAGI. The CDR3 DNA follows: TGTGCCAGCAGTTACTCAGGACTAGCGGGAGGAGAGACCCAGTACTTC. Protein product: CASSYSGLAGGETQYF.

V gene TRBV6-5 combines with J gene TRBJ2-7; D call uncertain. V was clipped by 2 bases and J by 0 bases, with 14 bases between them. The CDR3 runs to 16 residues. CDR1 is MNHEY and CDR2 is SVGAGI in the germline V gene. The chain's CDR3 is CASSYSRLPSSYEQYF. CDR3 bases: TGTGCCAGCAGTTACAGTCGGCTCCCTAGCTCCTACGAGCAGTACTTC.

The V call is TRBV10-3, the J call TRBJ1-3; maybe TRBD1 (5 bases). The V and J ends lost 3 bases and 2 bases respectively, with 8 bases between them. Germline values: CDR1 ENHRY, CDR2 SYGVKD. CDR3 size: 14 residues. The CDR3 here is CAISDPRAGNTIYF. The CDR3 DNA is TGTGCCATCAGTGATCCCAGGGCTGGAAACACCATATATTTT.

The V call is TRBV7-2, the J call TRBJ1-2; D perhaps matches TRBD1 (5 bases). V shed 8 bases and J shed 3 bases, with 13 bases lying between them. This CDR3 is 13 amino acids long. Germline V CDR1 and CDR2: SGHTA, FQGNSA. CDR3: CASSTTGDYGYTF. The DNA for the CDR3 is TGTGCCAGCTCTACTACAGGCGACTATGGCTACACCTTC.

This chain connects TRBV5-8 to TRBJ1-5, with 10 positions matching TRBD1. This CDR3 has 15 residues. Germline CDR1 reads SGHTS; CDR2 reads YDEGEE. V was pared by 3 bases and J by 7 bases, with 7 bases of the junction left unmatched. This CDR3 reads CASSSGTGVWQPQHF. CDR3 bases: TGTGCCAGCAGCTCCGGGACAGGGGTCTGGCAGCCCCAGCATTTT.

The chain couples TRBV14 to TRBJ2-5; TRBD2 might be the D (7 bases). The V end lost 4 bases, the J end lost 5 bases, and 14 bases lay between the germline ends. Germline lookup yields CDR1 SGHDN and CDR2 FVKESK. This CDR3 region has 14 residues. CDR3 DNA sequence: TGTGCCAGCAGCCCAAGGGGGGGCTATGAGACCCAGTACTTC. Protein: CASSPRGGYETQYF.

The sample holds one count of this clone. The rearrangement joins TRBV29-1 to TRBJ2-5; a weak D match, TRBD2 (7 bases). Trimming left V 6 bases short and J 6 bases short, with 8 bases between. The germline gives CDR1 SQVTM, CDR2 ANQGSEA. The CDR3 covers 10 residues. The CDR3 sequence is CSVGGQTQYF. The CDR3 nucleotides read TGCAGCGTGGGGGGGCAGACCCAGTACTTC.

J is TRBJ2-7 and V is TRBV5-1; TRBD2 might be the D (6 bases). Trimming left V 0 bases short and J 6 bases short, with 10 bases between. Germline V gene lookup returns CDR1 SGHRS and CDR2 YFSETQ. This CDR3 contains 13 residues. CDR3 coding DNA: TGCGCCAGCAGCTTGGAACGGACTATCGAGCAGTACTTC. Its protein is CASSLERTIEQYF.

V usage is TRBV30 and J usage is TRBJ1-1; weak D call: TRBD1 (6 bases). V lost 0 bases, J lost 4 bases, and 18 bases lay in between. Germline loops: CDR1 GTSNPN, CDR2 SVGIG (reference sequence). The CDR3 runs to 16 residues. In DNA form, the CDR3 reads TGTGCCTGGAGTGTACCAGGGGTCAATTTATTCACTGAAGCTTTCTTT. Amino acid sequence: CAWSVPGVNLFTEAFF.

This chain connects TRBV11-3 to TRBJ2-3; the D gene is possibly TRBD1 (5 bases). Germline lookup yields CDR1 SGHNT and CDR2 YENEEA. This CDR3 is built from 16 residues. Trimming pared 5 bases from V and 5 bases from J, leaving 20 bases between. The CDR3 sequence is CASSPSHQGRGDTQYF. The CDR3 DNA reads TGTGCCAGCAGCCCGTCACACCAGGGAAGGGGAGATACGCAGTATTTT.

The rearrangement links TRBV7-8 to TRBJ1-4; 9 bases agree with TRBD1. Germline V gene sequence: CDR1 SGHVS, CDR2 FQNEAQ. V lost 3 bases and J lost 3; bases outside the gene matches: 11. This CDR3 has 18 amino acids. As DNA, the CDR3 is TGTGCCAGCAGCTTGTTTGGACAGGGGCCGGCGGCTAATGAAAAACTGTTTTTT. As protein: CASSLFGQGPAANEKLFF.

In its sample, this clone was seen a few times. V gene TRBV27 combines with J gene TRBJ2-1; 8 bases map to TRBD2. From germline, CDR1 is MNHEY and CDR2 SMNVEV (reference sequence). J lost 5 bases, V lost 8 bases, and 5 bases had no gene match. This CDR3 region has 13 residues. The CDR3 here is CASGTRSHNEQFF. For the CDR3, the DNA is TGTGCCAGCGGGACTAGGTCGCACAATGAGCAGTTCTTC.

The gene calls are TRBV29-1 and TRBJ2-1, with D possibly TRBD2 on 6 matching bases. Trimming took off 6 bases at V and 0 bases at J, with 12 bases between the two ends. This CDR3 comprises 14 residues. CDR1 and CDR2 from the germline V gene are SQVTM and ANQGSEA. The CDR3, as DNA: TGCAGCGTGGGGAGGAGTGGCTCCTACAATGAGCAGTTCTTC. Translating gives CSVGRSGSYNEQFF.